These 11 T cell receptor beta chains were all obtained from the same sample, sequenced in a study of Graves' ophthalmopathy and Graves' hyperthyroidism. Using RNA transcripts, the TCR beta CDR3 regions were amplified. Following a first-round RT-PCR that used HTBI primers, a second-round multiplex PCR was carried out. One entry per CDR3 protein, called by TCRdb with MiXCR from the multiplex PCR reads. The sample has over 200,000 distinct CDR3 sequences, around 28% seen once. The sequenced material came from peripheral blood. These receptors were taken from a man in his fifties with Graves' ophthalmopathy.

This clonotype was seen repeatedly, ten times or more. As DNA, the CDR3 is TGTGCCAGCAGCGTAATCGGGACAGGGGAGGGCGAGCAGTACTTC. It specifies CASSVIGTGEGEQYF. The chain has TRBV9 and TRBJ2-7; 10 nucleotides line up with TRBD1. Unmatched junction bases numbered 7, after V lost 1 base and J lost 6 bases. The CDR3 is 15 amino acids. Germline lookup yields CDR1 SGDLS and CDR2 YYNGEE.

This clonotype was counted many times. The chain joins TRBV24-1 to TRBJ2-7; 7 positions agree with TRBD2. V lost 4 bases to trimming and J lost 3 bases; unmatched junction nucleotides: 11. The CDR3 sequence is 16 residues long. In germline, CDR1 is KGHDR, CDR2 SFDVKD. CDR3 amino acids: CATSDSLADPFYEQYF. The CDR3 DNA is TGTGCCACCAGTGACAGCCTAGCGGACCCGTTCTACGAGCAGTACTTC.

This clonotype has ten or more counts. The chain joins TRBV29-1 to TRBJ1-1; TRBD1 matches at 9 bases. CDR1 and CDR2 (germline): SQVTM, ANQGSEA. The CDR3 runs 16 residues. V lost 3 bases to trimming and J lost 0 bases; unmatched junction nucleotides: 8. The CDR3 region has the DNA TGCAGCGTTGACGTTCGACAGGGGGAGGTGAACACTGAAGCTTTCTTT. Protein: CSVDVRQGEVNTEAFF.

This clonotype was detected many times. The V call is TRBV29-1, the J call TRBJ1-2; TRBD1 might be the D (6 bases). Per germline, CDR1 SQVTM and CDR2 ANQGSEA. The CDR3 is made up of 16 amino acids. Trimming stripped 1 base from V and 1 base from J, with 16 bases between. CDR3 sequence reads: CSVEGGPRTVNYGYTF. The DNA for the CDR3 is TGCAGCGTTGAAGGGGGGCCACGGACGGTTAACTATGGCTACACCTTC.

The chain has TRBV6-2 or TRBV6-3 and TRBJ2-7, with 11 positions matching TRBD1. Germline trimming cut 5 bases from V and 6 bases from J; bases unmatched to any gene: 6. Germline CDR1 and CDR2: MNHEY and SVGEGT. CDR3 length: 14 residues. The CDR3 protein is CASSPWGTGGEQYF. The CDR3 DNA reads as TGTGCCAGCAGTCCTTGGGGGACAGGGGGCGAGCAGTACTTC.

This clonotype was observed a few times. V gene TRBV11-2 combines with J gene TRBJ2-5; D tentatively reads TRBD1 or TRBD2 (5 bases each). CDR3 length equals 14 residues. V lost 0 bases and J lost 5, with 10 bases in between. Germline CDR1 reads SGHAT; CDR2 reads FQNNGV. The DNA for the CDR3 is TGTGCCAGCAGCTTAGAGCGCTGGGGGGAGACCCAGTACTTC. It yields the protein CASSLERWGETQYF.

The V call is TRBV7-2, the J call TRBJ1-1; 7 nucleotides agree with TRBD1. CDR3 size: 14 residues. The J segment lost 5 bases and the V segment lost 3 bases, leaving 6 bases of the junction unmatched. CDR1 is SGHTA, CDR2 FQGNSA, per germline. CDR3 DNA: TGTGCCAGCAGCTTGAGCAGGGGGTGGACTGAAGCTTTCTTT. Its protein product is CASSLSRGWTEAFF.

V and J are TRBV6-4 and TRBJ2-5; no clear D. Trimming left V 6 bases short and J 0 bases short, with 8 bases between. Germline V gene data show CDR1 as MRHNA and CDR2 as SNTAGT. This CDR3 region has 13 residues. The chain's CDR3 is CASSTSHQETQYF. Written as DNA, the CDR3 is TGTGCCAGCAGCACATCCCACCAAGAGACCCAGTACTTC.

In this sample, this clonotype turned up many times. The chain has TRBV7-8 and TRBJ1-5, with unresolved D. CDR3 length equals 15 residues. Germline CDR1 and CDR2: SGHVS and FQNEAQ. V was cut by 3 bases and J by 0 bases, with 9 bases left in between. The CDR3, as DNA: TGTGCCAGCAGCTTTAGTACTGATAGCAATCAGCCCCAGCATTTT. Protein: CASSFSTDSNQPQHF. Full variable domain (rest looked up from reference TRBV7-8 and TRBJ1-5): GAGVSQSPRYKVAKRGQDVALRCDPISGHVSLFWYQQALGQGPEFLTYFQNEAQLDKSGLPSDRFFAERPEGSVSTLKIQRTQQEDSAVYLCASSFSTDSNQPQHFGDGTRLSIL.

V and J are TRBV11-2 and TRBJ2-7; the D is unclear. Germline-derived CDR1 and CDR2 are SGHAT and FQNNGV. The CDR3 sequence is 14 residues long. V was cut by 6 bases and J by 2 bases, with 14 bases left in between. The CDR3 loop is CASRHRGITYEQYF. The CDR3 DNA follows: TGTGCCAGCAGACATAGAGGCATCACCTACGAGCAGTACTTC.

This clonotype was seen many times. The chain has TRBV6-2 or TRBV6-3 and TRBJ2-5, with a tentative D call TRBD2 (5 bases). V was trimmed by 11 bases and J by 5 bases, leaving 6 bases between them. The germline V gene encodes CDR1 MNHEY and CDR2 SVGEGT. The CDR3 has 9 residues. The CDR3 DNA sequence: TGTGCCGGCGGGGAGACCCAGTACTTC. It translates to CAGGETQYF.